These 5 T cell receptor beta chains came from one sample sequenced in a study of T-cell memory formation after mild COVID-19. TCRdb re-called the 5' RACE reads with MiXCR, one entry per CDR3 protein. The table includes fewer than 350,000 distinct CDR3 sequences, 8% to 9% detected once. The sample comprised PBMCs or a T cell subset sorted from them (not recorded which). The origin of the receptors is a man in his late teens or twenties who had mild COVID-19 (a few samples of this study predate the infection). Cell type and time point are not known.

This CDR3 reads CASSLGTGEGNEQFF. The CDR3, as DNA: TGTGCCAGCAGTTTAGGGACAGGGGAAGGCAATGAGCAGTTCTTC. This chain connects TRBV12-3 or TRBV12-4 to TRBJ2-1; 9 bases fit TRBD1. The CDR3 contains 15 residues. J gave up 6 bases and V 1 base, and 4 bases lay outside the gene matches.

This clonotype was observed a handful of times. The chain links TRBV5-1 to TRBJ2-2; perhaps D is TRBD1 or TRBD2 (5 bases each). The CDR3 spans 16 residues. Germline V gene data show CDR1 as SGHRS and CDR2 as YFSETQ. V lost 4 bases and J 8 bases, leaving 21 bases between the germline ends. DNA of the CDR3: TGCGCCAGCAGCGCGACCGGGACGGTGGTCCCGGGGGAGCTGTTTTTT. It specifies CASSATGTVVPGELFF.

This clonotype was observed a few times. The chain is built from TRBV12-5 and TRBJ2-3, with D maybe TRBD2 (5 bases). Germline CDR1 and CDR2: LGHNT and FRNRAP. Trimming removed 1 base at V and 8 bases at J, with 13 bases between. The CDR3 length is 14 residues. CDR3: CASGLGSGVGTQYF. The CDR3 bases are TGTGCTAGTGGTTTGGGATCCGGGGTCGGTACGCAGTATTTT. Full variable domain (rest looked up from reference TRBV12-5 and TRBJ2-3): DARVTQTPRHKVTEMGQEVTMRCQPILGHNTVFWYRQTMMQGLELLAYFRNRAPLDDSGMPKDRFSAEMPDATLATLKIQPSEPRDSAVYFCASGLGSGVGTQYFGPGTRLTVL.

This clonotype showed up many times. The V and J genes are TRBV28 and TRBJ1-2; 8 positions agree with TRBD1. This CDR3 region has 17 residues. The germline gives CDR1 MDHEN, CDR2 SYDVKM. V shed 6 bases and J 3 bases; nucleotides not matched to a gene: 15. CDR3 nucleotides: TGTGCCAGCAGCCAATACCTGACAGGGGACCAGGACTATGGCTACACCTTC. Translating it yields CASSQYLTGDQDYGYTF.

The table lists this clonotype with a few counts. The CDR3 DNA reads as TGCAGTGAGAGCGGGGAGGATACGCAGTATTTT. Translating it yields CSESGEDTQYF. V and J are TRBV20-1 and TRBJ2-3, with TRBD2 matching over 7 bases. Germline lookup yields CDR1 DFQATT and CDR2 SNEGSKA (reference sequence). The CDR3 consists of 11 residues. Trimming at V came to 7 bases and at J to 6 bases, leaving 4 bases not matched to a gene.